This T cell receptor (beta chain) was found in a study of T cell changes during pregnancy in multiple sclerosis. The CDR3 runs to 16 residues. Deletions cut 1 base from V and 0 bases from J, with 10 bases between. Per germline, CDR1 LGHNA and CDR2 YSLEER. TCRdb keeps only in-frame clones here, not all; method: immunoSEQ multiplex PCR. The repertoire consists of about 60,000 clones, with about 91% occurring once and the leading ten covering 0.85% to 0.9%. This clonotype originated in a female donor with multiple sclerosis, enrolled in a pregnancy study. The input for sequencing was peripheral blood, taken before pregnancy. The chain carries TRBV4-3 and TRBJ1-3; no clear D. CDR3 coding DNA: TGCGCCAGCAGCCAAGGGAGACGAAGCTCTGGAAACACCATATATTTT. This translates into CASSQGRRSSGNTIYF.